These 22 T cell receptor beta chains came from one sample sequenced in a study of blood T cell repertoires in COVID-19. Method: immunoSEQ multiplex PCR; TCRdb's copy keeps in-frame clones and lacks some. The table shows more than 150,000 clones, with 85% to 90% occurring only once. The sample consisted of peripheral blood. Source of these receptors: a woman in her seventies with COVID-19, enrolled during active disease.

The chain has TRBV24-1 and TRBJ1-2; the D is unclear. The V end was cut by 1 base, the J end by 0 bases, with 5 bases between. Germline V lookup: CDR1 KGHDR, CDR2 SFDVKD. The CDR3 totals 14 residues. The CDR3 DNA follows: TGTGCCACCAGTGATTTAACAACTAACTATGGCTACACCTTC. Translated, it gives CATSDLTTNYGYTF.

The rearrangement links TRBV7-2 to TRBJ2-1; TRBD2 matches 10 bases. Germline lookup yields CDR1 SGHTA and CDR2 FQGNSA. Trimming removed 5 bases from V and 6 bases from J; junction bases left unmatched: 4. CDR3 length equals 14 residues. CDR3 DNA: TGTGCCAGCAGCGCCTCTAGCGGGGGCAATGAGCAGTTCTTC. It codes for CASSASSGGNEQFF.

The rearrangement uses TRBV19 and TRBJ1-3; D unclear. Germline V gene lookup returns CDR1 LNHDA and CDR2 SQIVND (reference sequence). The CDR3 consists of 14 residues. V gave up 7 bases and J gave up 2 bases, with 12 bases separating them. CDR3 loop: CASKPGFAGNTIYF. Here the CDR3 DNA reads TGTGCCAGTAAACCGGGGTTCGCTGGAAACACCATATATTTT.

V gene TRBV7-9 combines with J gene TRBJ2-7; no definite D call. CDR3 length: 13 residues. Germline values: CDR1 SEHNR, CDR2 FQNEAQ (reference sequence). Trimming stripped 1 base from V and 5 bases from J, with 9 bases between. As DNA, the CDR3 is TGTGCCAGCAGCTTAGACATTAACGACGAGCAGTACTTC. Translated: CASSLDINDEQYF.

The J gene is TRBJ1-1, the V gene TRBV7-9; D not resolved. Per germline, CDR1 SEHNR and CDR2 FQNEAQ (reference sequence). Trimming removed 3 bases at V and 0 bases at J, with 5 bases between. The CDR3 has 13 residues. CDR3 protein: CASSFQMNTEAFF. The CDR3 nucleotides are TGTGCCAGCAGCTTCCAGATGAACACTGAAGCTTTCTTT.

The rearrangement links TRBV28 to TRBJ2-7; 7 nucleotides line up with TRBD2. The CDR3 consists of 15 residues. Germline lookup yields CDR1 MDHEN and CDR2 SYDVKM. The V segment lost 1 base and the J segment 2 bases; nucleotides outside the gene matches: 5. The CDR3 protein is CASSLYSGSAYEQYF. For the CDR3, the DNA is TGTGCCAGCAGTTTATATAGCGGGTCCGCCTACGAGCAGTACTTC.

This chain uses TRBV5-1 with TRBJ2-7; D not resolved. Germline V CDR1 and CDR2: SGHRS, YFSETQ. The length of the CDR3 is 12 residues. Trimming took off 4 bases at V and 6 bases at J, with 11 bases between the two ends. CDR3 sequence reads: CASSTITGEQYF. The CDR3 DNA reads TGCGCCAGCAGCACTATAACCGGCGAGCAGTACTTC. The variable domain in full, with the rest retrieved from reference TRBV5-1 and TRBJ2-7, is KAGVTQTPRYLIKTRGQQVTLSCSPISGHRSVSWYQQTPGQGLQFLFEYFSETQRNKGNFPGRFSGRQFSNSRSEMNVSTLELGDSALYLCASSTITGEQYFGPGTRLTVT.

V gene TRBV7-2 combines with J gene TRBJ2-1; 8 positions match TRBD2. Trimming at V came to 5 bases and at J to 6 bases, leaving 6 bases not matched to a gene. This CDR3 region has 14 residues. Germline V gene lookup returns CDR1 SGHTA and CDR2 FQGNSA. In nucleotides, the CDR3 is TGTGCCAGCAGCGCACGCGGGACTAGCAATGAGCAGTTCTTC. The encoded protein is CASSARGTSNEQFF.

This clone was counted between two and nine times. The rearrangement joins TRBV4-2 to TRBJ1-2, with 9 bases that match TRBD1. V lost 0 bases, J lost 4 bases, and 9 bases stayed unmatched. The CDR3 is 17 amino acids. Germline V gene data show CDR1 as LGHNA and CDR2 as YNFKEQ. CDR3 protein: CASSQDPVGQGSYGYTF. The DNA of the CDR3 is TGTGCCAGCAGCCAAGATCCTGTGGGACAGGGAAGCTATGGCTACACCTTC.

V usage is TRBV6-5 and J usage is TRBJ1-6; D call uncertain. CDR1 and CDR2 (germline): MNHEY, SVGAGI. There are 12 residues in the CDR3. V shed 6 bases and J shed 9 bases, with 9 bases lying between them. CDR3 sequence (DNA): TGTGCCAGCAGATCTACTGGTTCACCCCTCCACTTT. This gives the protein CASRSTGSPLHF.

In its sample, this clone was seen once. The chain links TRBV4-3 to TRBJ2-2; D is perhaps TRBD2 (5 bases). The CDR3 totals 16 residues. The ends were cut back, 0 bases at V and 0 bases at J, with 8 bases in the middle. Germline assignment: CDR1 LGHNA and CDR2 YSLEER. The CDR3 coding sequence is TGCGCCAGCAGCCAAGAGAATAGCGCGAACACCGGGGAGCTGTTTTTT. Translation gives CASSQENSANTGELFF.

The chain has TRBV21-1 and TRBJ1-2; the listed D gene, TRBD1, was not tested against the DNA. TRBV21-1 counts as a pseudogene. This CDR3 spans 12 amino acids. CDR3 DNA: TGTGCCAGCGGAAACAGCTCCCGGGGCTACACCTTC. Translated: CASGNSSRGYTF.

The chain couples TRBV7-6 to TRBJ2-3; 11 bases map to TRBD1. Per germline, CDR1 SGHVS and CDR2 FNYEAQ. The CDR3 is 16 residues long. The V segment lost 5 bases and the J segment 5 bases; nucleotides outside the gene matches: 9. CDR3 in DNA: TGTGCCAGCAGCCCTAGGACAGGGGGCGGTGGAGATACGCAGTATTTT. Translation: CASSPRTGGGGDTQYF.

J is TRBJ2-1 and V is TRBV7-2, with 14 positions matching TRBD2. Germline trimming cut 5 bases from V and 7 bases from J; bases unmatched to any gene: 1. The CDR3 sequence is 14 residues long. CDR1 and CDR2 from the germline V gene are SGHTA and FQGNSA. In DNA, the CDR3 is TGTGCCAGCAGCCGGACTAGCGGGAGGAATGAGCAGTTCTTC. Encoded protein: CASSRTSGRNEQFF.

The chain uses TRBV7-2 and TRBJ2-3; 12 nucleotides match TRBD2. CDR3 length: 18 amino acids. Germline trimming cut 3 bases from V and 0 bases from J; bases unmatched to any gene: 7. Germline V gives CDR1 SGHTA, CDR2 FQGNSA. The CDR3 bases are TGTGCCAGCAGCTTTTACCTAGCGGGAGGGGTAAGCACAGATACGCAGTATTTT. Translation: CASSFYLAGGVSTDTQYF.

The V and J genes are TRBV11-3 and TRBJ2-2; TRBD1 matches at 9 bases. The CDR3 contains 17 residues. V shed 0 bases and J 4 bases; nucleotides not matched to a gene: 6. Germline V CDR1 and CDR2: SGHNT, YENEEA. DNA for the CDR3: TGTGCCAGCAGCTTAGACGCCGGGACAGGGTCCACCGGGGAGCTGTTTTTT. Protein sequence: CASSLDAGTGSTGELFF.

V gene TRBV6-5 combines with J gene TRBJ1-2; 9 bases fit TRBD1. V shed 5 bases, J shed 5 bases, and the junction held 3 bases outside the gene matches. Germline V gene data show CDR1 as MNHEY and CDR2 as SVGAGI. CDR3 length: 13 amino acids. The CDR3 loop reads CASSRDREYGYTF. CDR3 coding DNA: TGTGCCAGCAGTCGGGACAGGGAGTATGGCTACACCTTC.

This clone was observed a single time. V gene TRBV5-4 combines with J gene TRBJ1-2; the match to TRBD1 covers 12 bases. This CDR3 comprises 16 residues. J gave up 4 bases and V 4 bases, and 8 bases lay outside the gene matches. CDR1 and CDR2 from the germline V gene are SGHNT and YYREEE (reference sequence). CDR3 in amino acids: CASSQAGTGGSYGYTF. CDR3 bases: TGTGCCAGCAGCCAAGCCGGGACAGGGGGCAGCTATGGCTACACCTTC.

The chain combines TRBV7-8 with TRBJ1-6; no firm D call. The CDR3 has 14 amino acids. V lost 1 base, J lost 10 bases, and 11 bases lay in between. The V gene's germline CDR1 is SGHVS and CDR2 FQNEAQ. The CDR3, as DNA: TGTGCCAGCAGCTTAGTGGGCCAGGCGTCACCCCTCCACTTT. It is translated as CASSLVGQASPLHF.

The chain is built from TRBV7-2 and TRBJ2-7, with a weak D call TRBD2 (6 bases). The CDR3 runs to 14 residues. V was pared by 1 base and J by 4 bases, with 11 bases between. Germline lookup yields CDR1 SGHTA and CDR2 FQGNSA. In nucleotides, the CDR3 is TGTGCCAGCAGCTTAGATGCGGGGCAATACGAGCAGTACTTC. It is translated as CASSLDAGQYEQYF.

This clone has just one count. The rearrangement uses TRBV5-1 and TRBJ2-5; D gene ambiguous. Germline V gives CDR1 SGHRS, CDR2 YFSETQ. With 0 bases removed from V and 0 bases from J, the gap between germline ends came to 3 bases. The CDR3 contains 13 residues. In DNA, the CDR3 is TGCGCCAGCAGCTTGGCGTACCAAGAGACCCAGTACTTC. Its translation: CASSLAYQETQYF.

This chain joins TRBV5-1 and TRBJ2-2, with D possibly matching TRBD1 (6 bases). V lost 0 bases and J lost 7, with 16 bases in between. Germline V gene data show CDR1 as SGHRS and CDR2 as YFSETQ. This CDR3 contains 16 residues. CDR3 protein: CASSLEGTLLGGELFF. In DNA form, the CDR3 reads TGCGCCAGCAGCTTGGAAGGGACACTTTTGGGCGGGGAGCTGTTTTTT. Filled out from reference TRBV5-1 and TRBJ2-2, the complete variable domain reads KAGVTQTPRYLIKTRGQQVTLSCSPISGHRSVSWYQQTPGQGLQFLFEYFSETQRNKGNFPGRFSGRQFSNSRSEMNVSTLELGDSALYLCASSLEGTLLGGELFFGEGSRLTVL.